The 27 T cell receptor beta chains listed next were all sequenced from one sample in a study of shared clonotypes between healthy human individuals. Generated by immunoSEQ multiplex PCR, the TCRdb table keeps only in-frame clones and is missing some. The table records fewer than 850,000 clones, 90% of them present only once. What was sequenced was memory CD8+ T cells from PBMCs. Subset defined: CD45RO+ cells pooled with CCR7-negative TemRA cells. The receptors were sampled from a man younger than 35 in good health. Some clones in this sample may be carry-over from other donors' samples.

CDR3 amino acids: CASSWTSNTGELFF. The CDR3 DNA reads TGTGCCAGCAGTTGGACTAGCAACACCGGGGAGCTGTTTTTT. The V call is TRBV6-5, the J call TRBJ2-2; 8 nucleotides match TRBD2. This CDR3 comprises 14 residues. Trimming removed 4 bases from V and 2 bases from J; junction bases left unmatched: 0. The V gene's germline CDR1 is MNHEY and CDR2 SVGAGI.

The chain carries TRBV13 and TRBJ2-7; TRBD2 matches 12 bases. CDR1 and CDR2 (germline): PRHDT, FYEKMQ (reference sequence). This CDR3 region has 16 residues. J lost 2 bases, V lost 5 bases, and 7 bases had no gene match. As DNA, the CDR3 is TGTGCCAGCAGCCAAACCTCTAGCGGGAGGGCCTACGAGCAGTACTTC. Translating it yields CASSQTSSGRAYEQYF.

The chain combines TRBV6-5 with TRBJ2-3, with 7 positions matching TRBD1. After removal of 1 base from V and 7 bases from J, the junction contained 5 bases not matched to a gene. Looked up from germline, CDR1 is MNHEY and CDR2 is SVGAGI. This CDR3 has 14 amino acids. Here the CDR3 reads CASSYYVDRNTQYF. For the CDR3, the DNA is TGTGCCAGCAGTTACTATGTGGACAGGAATACGCAGTATTTT.

V is TRBV29-1 and J is TRBJ2-7; D perhaps matches TRBD2 (5 bases). The germline CDR1 and CDR2 sequences are SQVTM and ANQGSEA. The CDR3 extends over 14 amino acids. V shed 2 bases and J shed 2 bases, with 13 bases lying between them. Here the CDR3 reads CSVERGPDPYEQYF. In DNA form, the CDR3 reads TGCAGCGTTGAAAGAGGGCCCGATCCCTACGAGCAGTACTTC.

This clone has only a few counts. The chain links TRBV9 to TRBJ2-3; no clear D gene. Trimming took off 2 bases at V and 9 bases at J, with 10 bases between the two ends. Germline V gene lookup returns CDR1 SGDLS and CDR2 YYNGEE. This CDR3 has 12 residues. The CDR3 DNA reads as TGTGCCAGCAGCGTTGAATCCAGGACGCAGTATTTT. Translated: CASSVESRTQYF.

This chain joins TRBV29-1 and TRBJ1-1; D is uncertain. The CDR3 is 13 amino acids. Germline values: CDR1 SQVTM, CDR2 ANQGSEA. The V gene lost 4 bases and the J gene lost 3 bases, with 12 bases spanning the gap. In DNA, the CDR3 is TGCAGCGTTGCCCCGGGATGGGACACTGAAGCTTTCTTT. This sequence encodes CSVAPGWDTEAFF. The full variable domain, in which reference TRBV29-1 and TRBJ1-1 provide the parts outside the CDR3, is SAVISQKPSRDICQRGTSLTIQCQVDSQVTMMFWYRQQPGQSLTLIATANQGSEATYESGFVIDKFPISRPNLTFSTLTVSNMSPEDSSIYLCSVAPGWDTEAFFGQGTRLTVV.

V is TRBV28 and J is TRBJ2-1; D possibly corresponds to TRBD2 (6 bases). Germline V gives CDR1 MDHEN, CDR2 SYDVKM. The V gene lost 7 bases and the J gene lost 8 bases, with 18 bases spanning the gap. The CDR3 length is 14 residues. The CDR3 sequence is CASTTPGLRDEQFF. The CDR3 DNA is TGTGCCAGCACCACCCCGGGACTTCGGGATGAGCAGTTCTTC.

The genes are TRBV11-2 and TRBJ2-7, with no clear D. The V end lost 2 bases, the J end lost 7 bases, and 15 bases lay between the germline ends. The CDR3 has 14 amino acids. CDR1 is SGHAT, CDR2 FQNNGV, per germline. As DNA, the CDR3 is TGTGCCAGCAGCTTATTAAACGCCTACGGGGAGCAGTACTTC. Translating gives CASSLLNAYGEQYF.

This chain joins TRBV6-5 and TRBJ2-3, with D uncertain. The CDR3 runs 13 residues. V shed 8 bases and J shed 0 bases, with 9 bases lying between them. Germline lookup yields CDR1 MNHEY and CDR2 SVGAGI. As DNA, the CDR3 is TGTGCCAGCTGGACGACTAGCACAGATACGCAGTATTTT. Amino acid sequence: CASWTTSTDTQYF.

CDR3 nucleotides: TGTGCCAGCAGTGAATCCGTAGGACAGAGCACAGATACGCAGTATTTT. This sequence encodes CASSESVGQSTDTQYF. This chain links TRBV6-1 with TRBJ2-3; a possible D gene is TRBD1 (6 bases). The CDR3 is made up of 16 amino acids. Trimming shortened V by 2 bases and J by 0 bases, and 12 bases separated the two germline ends. Germline V gene lookup returns CDR1 MNHNS and CDR2 SASEGT.

The chain carries TRBV6-5 and TRBJ2-5; 10 nucleotides match TRBD2. The germline V gene has CDR1 MNHEY and CDR2 SVGAGI. CDR3 size: 15 residues. The J segment lost 2 bases and the V segment lost 6 bases, leaving 6 bases of the junction unmatched. The CDR3 coding sequence is TGTGCCAGCAGCCAACTAGCGGGACGACAAGAGACCCAGTACTTC. Its translation is CASSQLAGRQETQYF.

The gene calls are TRBV13 and TRBJ2-3; D unresolved. The CDR3 extends over 13 amino acids. Per germline, CDR1 PRHDT and CDR2 FYEKMQ (reference sequence). Deletions cut 2 bases from V and 6 bases from J, with 9 bases between. The CDR3 coding sequence is TGTGCCAGCAGCTTAACCGGTTCGGATACGCAGTATTTT. It encodes CASSLTGSDTQYF.

The CDR3 loop is CASSPPGAVDEQFF. The DNA for the CDR3 is TGCGCCAGCAGCCCCCCGGGGGCGGTAGATGAGCAGTTCTTC. This rearrangement joins TRBV4-3 to TRBJ2-1; the D gene could be TRBD1 or TRBD2 (6 bases each). V lost 4 bases and J lost 8, with 15 bases in between. The CDR3 spans 14 residues. Germline CDR1 reads LGHNA; CDR2 reads YSLEER.

A few counts support this clone. Other DNA sequences in this specimen translate into the identical CDR3. The chain recombines TRBV19 with TRBJ1-1; no firm D call. The germline CDR1 and CDR2 sequences are LNHDA and SQIVND (reference sequence). Trimming took off 9 bases at V and 5 bases at J, with 10 bases between the two ends. This CDR3 has 11 residues. CDR3 loop: CASTPGTEAFF. DNA of the CDR3: TGTGCCAGCACCCCTGGGACTGAAGCTTTCTTT.

The V call is TRBV7-9, the J call TRBJ2-7, with 8 bases identical to TRBD1. The V segment lost 3 bases and the J segment 5 bases; nucleotides outside the gene matches: 9. Germline CDR1 reads SEHNR; CDR2 reads FQNEAQ (reference sequence). There are 15 residues in the CDR3. CDR3 in amino acids: CASSLSRQGKDEQYF. The CDR3 DNA reads as TGTGCCAGCAGCTTGAGTCGACAGGGGAAGGACGAGCAGTACTTC.

The chain has TRBV28 and TRBJ2-7; 8 nucleotides match TRBD2. There are 15 residues in the CDR3. Trimming took 3 bases from V and 7 from J; bases not matched to a gene: 11. Germline V lookup: CDR1 MDHEN, CDR2 SYDVKM. The CDR3 sequence is CASSLTREVPREQYF. DNA of the CDR3: TGTGCCAGCAGTTTGACGCGGGAGGTCCCCCGGGAGCAGTACTTC.

This sequence joins TRBV12-5 and TRBJ2-1, with D hard to call. V lost 7 bases to trimming and J lost 1 base, with 17 bases between them. Per germline, CDR1 LGHNT and CDR2 FRNRAP. This CDR3 comprises 16 residues. The CDR3 coding sequence is TGTGCTAGTGCCTCCGCGGACCCTTATTCCTACAATGAGCAGTTCTTC. Translating it yields CASASADPYSYNEQFF.

This chain connects TRBV27 to TRBJ1-1, with D uncertain. Trimming shortened V by 5 bases and J by 5 bases, and 15 bases separated the two germline ends. This CDR3 spans 14 amino acids. Per the germline V gene, CDR1 is MNHEY and CDR2 is SMNVEV (reference sequence). For the CDR3, the DNA is TGTGCCAGCAGTGGTATGGGAAGGGTAACTGAAGCTTTCTTT. It is translated as CASSGMGRVTEAFF.

This clone was seen once. The chain employs TRBV7-9 and TRBJ2-7; D is unresolved. The ends were cut back, 4 bases at V and 0 bases at J, with 10 bases in the middle. The CDR3 totals 14 residues. Germline V gives CDR1 SEHNR, CDR2 FQNEAQ (reference sequence). The CDR3 DNA reads TGTGCCAGCAGCTCCGCCGATAGCTCCTACGAGCAGTACTTC. Translation gives CASSSADSSYEQYF.

This chain links TRBV18 with TRBJ2-7, with 9 bases fitting TRBD1. The germline CDR1 and CDR2 sequences are KGHSH and LQKENI. The CDR3 runs 13 residues. Trimming cost V 3 bases and J 5 bases; bases outside gene matches: 2. The CDR3 DNA is TGTGCCAGCTCACCGGACAGGGGAGACGAGCAGTACTTC. Protein: CASSPDRGDEQYF.

The gene calls are TRBV30 and TRBJ1-6; the D is unclear. The CDR3 length is 14 residues. Trimming pared 3 bases from V and 0 bases from J, leaving 6 bases between. Germline loops: CDR1 GTSNPN, CDR2 SVGIG (reference sequence). CDR3 loop: CAWSVGSYNSPLHF. The CDR3 nucleotides are TGTGCCTGGAGCGTGGGCTCCTATAATTCACCCCTCCACTTT.

Remarks on this clone: This same CDR3 is encoded by further DNA sequences in the sample. The rearrangement links TRBV7-9 to TRBJ2-4, with D unresolved. V lost 5 bases and J lost 2, with 10 bases in between. The CDR3 sequence is 14 residues long. Looked up from germline, CDR1 is SEHNR and CDR2 is FQNEAQ (reference sequence). CDR3 DNA sequence: TGTGCCAGCAGCGGGCAGAGGTCCAAAAACATTCAGTACTTC. Amino acids: CASSGQRSKNIQYF.

The chain couples TRBV7-3 to TRBJ1-1, with no clear D. From germline, CDR1 is SGHTA and CDR2 FQGTGA. V dropped 3 bases and J dropped 1 base, with 12 bases sitting between them. CDR3 length: 15 residues. CDR3 coding DNA: TGTGCCAGCAGCTTGGGGAAGGGTGGGAACACTGAAGCTTTCTTT. This translates into CASSLGKGGNTEAFF.

The V and J genes are TRBV9 and TRBJ1-1, with D unclear. Trimming removed 0 bases at V and 0 bases at J, with 12 bases between. The CDR3 is 16 amino acids. The V gene's germline CDR1 is SGDLS and CDR2 YYNGEE. CDR3 protein: CASSVVYGRLNTEAFF. For the CDR3, the DNA is TGTGCCAGCAGCGTAGTCTATGGTCGCTTGAACACTGAAGCTTTCTTT.

V is TRBV5-1 and J is TRBJ1-1; D not certain. The CDR3 consists of 13 residues. V gave up 3 bases and J gave up 2 bases, with 8 bases separating them. Germline V CDR1 and CDR2: SGHRS, YFSETQ. For the CDR3, the DNA is TGCGCCAGCAGCTGGGATGATAACACTGAAGCTTTCTTT. Protein sequence: CASSWDDNTEAFF.

CDR3 loop: CASTPGGLRDTQYF. The CDR3 DNA follows: TGTGCCAGCACCCCGGGGGGGCTGAGAGATACGCAGTATTTT. This chain uses TRBV28 with TRBJ2-3; 8 positions agree with TRBD2. The CDR3 contains 14 residues. J was trimmed by 5 bases and V by 7 bases; bases with no gene match: 8. In germline, CDR1 is MDHEN, CDR2 SYDVKM.

The chain links TRBV19 to TRBJ2-4; D is tentatively TRBD1 or TRBD2 (5 bases each). V gave up 3 bases and J gave up 0 bases, with 30 bases separating them. CDR3 length: 22 amino acids. Per germline, CDR1 LNHDA and CDR2 SQIVND (reference sequence). The CDR3 DNA reads TGTGCCAGTAGTATTAGTGTCTGGGGGACCCAGAGGGATCTACTAGCCAAAAACATTCAGTACTTC. It is translated as CASSISVWGTQRDLLAKNIQYF.